The next 8 T cell receptor beta chains were all read from a single sample in a study of beta chain features in type 1 diabetes. Overall study findings and caveats: People with Type 1 diabetes carried modestly yet significantly shorter TCRB CDR3s in all four CD4+ subsets.

These receptors have no known antigen. What was sequenced were expressed TCRB transcripts, since all of the isolated RNA had been reverse transcribed. TCRdb's table, derived via immunoSEQ multiplex PCR, lists solely in-frame clones and lacks some. The profile covers roughly 700,000 clones, with 13% appearing a single time and less than 0.025% taken by the ten largest. Source material: naive CD4+ T cells from blood. Receptor source: a man between 18 and 35 years old with type 1 diabetes.

Only a few counts were recorded for this clone. V is TRBV30 and J is TRBJ1-2, with a weak D call TRBD1 (6 bases). Trimming left V 4 bases short and J 5 bases short, with 11 bases between. The germline CDR1 and CDR2 sequences are GTSNPN and SVGIG (reference sequence). The CDR3 extends over 12 amino acids. The CDR3 loop is CAWTGEVYGYTF. The CDR3 nucleotides read TGTGCCTGGACAGGGGAAGTGTATGGCTACACCTTC.

The rearrangement uses TRBV4-1 and TRBJ2-1; 8 positions agree with TRBD1. V shed 1 base, J shed 2 bases, and the junction held 4 bases outside the gene matches. The CDR3 loop spans 16 amino acids. Germline loops: CDR1 MGHRA, CDR2 YSYEKL. The CDR3 DNA sequence: TGCGCCAGCAGCCAAGCGACGGGACAGGCCTACAATGAGCAGTTCTTC. This translates into CASSQATGQAYNEQFF.

This clone was counted only a few times. V and J are TRBV19 and TRBJ2-4; 9 bases align to TRBD2. The V and J ends lost 4 bases and 7 bases, in that order; junction bases with no gene match: 11. There are 16 residues in the CDR3. CDR1 and CDR2 (germline): LNHDA, SQIVND (reference sequence). In DNA, the CDR3 is TGTGCCAGTAGTAACCTAGCGGGGTTGCGACCTAACATTCAGTACTTC. As protein: CASSNLAGLRPNIQYF.

For this clone: Compared with germline, one end of the junction differs, possibly owing to a read error. The chain recombines TRBV28 with TRBJ2-7, with TRBD1 matching 8 bases. The CDR3 loop spans 12 amino acids. CDR1 is MDHEN, CDR2 SYDVKM, per germline. DNA for the CDR3: TGTGCCAGCAGTTCCACCACAGGGGGTCAAGGCTTC. Protein product: CASSSTTGGQGF.

The chain couples TRBV5-1 to TRBJ1-1; unclear D gene. From germline, CDR1 is SGHRS and CDR2 YFSETQ. The V gene lost 4 bases and the J gene lost 0 bases, with 16 bases spanning the gap. The CDR3 is 16 residues long. This CDR3 reads CASSPAGSPMNTEAFF. CDR3 nucleotides: TGCGCCAGCAGCCCCGCCGGAAGCCCCATGAACACTGAAGCTTTCTTT. Full variable domain (remainder filled in from reference TRBV5-1 and TRBJ1-1): KAGVTQTPRYLIKTRGQQVTLSCSPISGHRSVSWYQQTPGQGLQFLFEYFSETQRNKGNFPGRFSGRQFSNSRSEMNVSTLELGDSALYLCASSPAGSPMNTEAFFGQGTRLTVV.

A few counts support this clone. V gene TRBV5-1 combines with J gene TRBJ2-1; perhaps TRBD1 as D (6 bases). Between the trimmed V and J ends, which lost 4 bases and 9 bases, there was a span of 17 bases. CDR3 size: 14 residues. Germline V gene sequence: CDR1 SGHRS, CDR2 YFSETQ. CDR3 region: CASSPRTVGSEQFF. CDR3 DNA: TGCGCCAGCAGCCCCCGGACAGTGGGGAGTGAGCAGTTCTTC.

As for this clone: Other nucleotide sequences from this sample produce the same CDR3. The chain couples TRBV7-9 to TRBJ1-5; D may be TRBD1 (5 bases). V gave up 2 bases and J gave up 2 bases, with 7 bases separating them. The CDR3 is 14 residues long. The V gene's germline CDR1 is SEHNR and CDR2 FQNEAQ (reference sequence). The CDR3 bases are TGTGCCAGCAGCTTACAGGGCGGCAATCAGCCCCAGCATTTT. Its translation: CASSLQGGNQPQHF.

The chain employs TRBV29-1 and TRBJ2-1; TRBD2 matches 8 bases. The V segment lost 6 bases and the J segment 1 base; nucleotides outside the gene matches: 5. The CDR3 covers 14 residues. Germline-derived CDR1 and CDR2 are SQVTM and ANQGSEA. For the CDR3, the DNA is TGCAGCGTGGAACTAGCGGTGTCCTACAATGAGCAGTTCTTC. Protein sequence: CSVELAVSYNEQFF.